This TCR beta chain was sequenced during a study of T-cell memory formation after mild COVID-19. Study-wide context: There were largely donor-specific TCR clusters.

TCRdb analysed the 5' RACE reads with MiXCR anew, one entry per CDR3 protein. The sample yields 200,000 or so distinct CDR3 sequences, 16% seen once. This clonotype was seen only a few times. No antigen is known for it. Study-level points and caveats: Contracting clones from day 15 to 85 showed balanced CD4/CD8; later expanders favored CD4+.

Losses at the gene ends were 5 bases for V and 3 bases for J; bases not matched to a gene: 1. The CDR3 consists of 14 residues. The chain uses TRBV12-3 or TRBV12-4 and TRBJ2-7, with 13 bases identical to TRBD2. The clonotype was recovered from an adult woman who had mild COVID-19 (a few samples of this study predate the infection). Cell type and time point are not known. Sequenced material: PBMCs or a T cell subset sorted from them (not recorded which). CDR3: CASSRTSGGYEQYF. As DNA, the CDR3 is TGTGCCAGCAGTCGGACTAGCGGGGGCTACGAGCAGTACTTC.